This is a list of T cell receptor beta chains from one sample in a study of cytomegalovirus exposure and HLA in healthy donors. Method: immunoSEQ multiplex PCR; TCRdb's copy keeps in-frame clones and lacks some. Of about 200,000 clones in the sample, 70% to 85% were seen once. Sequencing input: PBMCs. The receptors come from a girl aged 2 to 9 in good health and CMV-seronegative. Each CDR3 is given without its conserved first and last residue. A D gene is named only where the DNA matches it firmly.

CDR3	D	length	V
ASRVVLGGVEDTQY	TRBD2	14	TRBV5-1
ASSPQGEQF	.	9	TRBV2
SLRGAGGRTDTQY	TRBD2	13	TRBV29-1
ASSREGQASSYNEQF	TRBD1	15	TRBV27
ASSFLTGWNTEAF	.	13	TRBV11-1
ASSIHGDTQY	.	10	TRBV19
ASSLQGATNTGELF	.	14	TRBV27
ASSDLETQY	.	9	TRBV25-1
ASSYSQGEKTQY	TRBD1	12	TRBV6-6
SVSGTMNTEAF	.	11	TRBV29-1
ASSDASPWTIYEQY	.	14	TRBV6-1
ASSPGNINTEAF	.	12	TRBV7-9
ASSQATRDRGQGYT	TRBD1	14	TRBV4-1
ASTRDRVAYEQY	TRBD1	12	TRBV6-1
ASSLTGSSSYNSPLH	.	15	TRBV5-1
ASRSSGGAGETQY	TRBD2	13	TRBV6-6
SVGPRSSYEQY	.	11	TRBV29-1
ASSSVQTNEKLF	.	12	TRBV19
ASSLVRREGRTYEQY	TRBD2	15	TRBV5-4
ASSHGTATEAF	TRBD1	11	TRBV6-6
ASSESRTARGNEQF	.	14	TRBV25-1
AWNRGPSYNSPLH	TRBD1	13	TRBV30
ASSETSGQETQY	TRBD2	12	TRBV2
ASRAGGNTGELF	TRBD1	12	TRBV19
ASSQGATGELF	TRBD1	11	TRBV5-4
ASSPRTGGRLT	TRBD1	11	TRBV14
ASSLAQAGLSYEQY	.	14	TRBV5-4
ASSWGQGLYNSPLH	TRBD1	14	TRBV28
SVEMTSGVYEQY	TRBD2	12	TRBV29-1
ASSLWDTNTEAF	.	12	TRBV27